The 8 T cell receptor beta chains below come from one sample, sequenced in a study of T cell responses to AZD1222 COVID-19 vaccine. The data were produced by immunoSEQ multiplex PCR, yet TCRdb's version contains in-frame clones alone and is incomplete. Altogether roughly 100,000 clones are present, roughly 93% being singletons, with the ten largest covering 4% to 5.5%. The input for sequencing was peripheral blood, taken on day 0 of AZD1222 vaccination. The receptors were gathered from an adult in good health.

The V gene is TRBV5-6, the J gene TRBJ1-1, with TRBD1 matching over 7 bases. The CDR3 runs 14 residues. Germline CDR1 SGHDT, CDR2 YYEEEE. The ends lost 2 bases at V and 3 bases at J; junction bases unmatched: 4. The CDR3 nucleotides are TGTGCCAGCAGCTTATATGACAGGGACACTGAAGCTTTCTTT. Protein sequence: CASSLYDRDTEAFF.

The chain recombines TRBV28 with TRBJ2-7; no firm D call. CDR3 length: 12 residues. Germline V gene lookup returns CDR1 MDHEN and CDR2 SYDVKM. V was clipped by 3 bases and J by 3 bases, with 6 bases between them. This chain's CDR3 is CASSFLNYEQYF. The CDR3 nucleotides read TGTGCCAGCAGTTTCTTGAACTACGAGCAGTACTTC.

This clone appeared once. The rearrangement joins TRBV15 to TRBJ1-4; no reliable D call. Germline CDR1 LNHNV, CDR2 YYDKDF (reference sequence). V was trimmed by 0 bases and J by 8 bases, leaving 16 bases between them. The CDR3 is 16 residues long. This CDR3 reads CATSRDVGGIGEKLFF. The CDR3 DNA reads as TGTGCCACCAGCAGAGATGTGGGAGGGATAGGAGAAAAACTGTTTTTT.

As DNA, the CDR3 is TGTGCCAGCAGCTCCGGGCCCTATAATTCACCCCTCCACTTT. The encoded protein is CASSSGPYNSPLHF. This sequence joins TRBV6-5 and TRBJ1-6; D is uncertain. This CDR3 has 14 amino acids. CDR1 and CDR2 (germline): MNHEY, SVGAGI. V shed 6 bases and J shed 2 bases, with 8 bases lying between them.

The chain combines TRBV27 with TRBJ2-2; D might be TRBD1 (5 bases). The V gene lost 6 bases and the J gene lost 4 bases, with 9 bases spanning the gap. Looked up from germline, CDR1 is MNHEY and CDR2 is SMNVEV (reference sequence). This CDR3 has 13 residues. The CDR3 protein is CASRGPVTGELFF. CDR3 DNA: TGTGCCAGCAGGGGGCCGGTCACCGGGGAGCTGTTTTTT.

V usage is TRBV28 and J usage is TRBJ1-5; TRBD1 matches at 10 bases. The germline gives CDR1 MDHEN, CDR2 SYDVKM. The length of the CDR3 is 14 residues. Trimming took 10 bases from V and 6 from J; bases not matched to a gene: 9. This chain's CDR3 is CATKDGTGVQPQHF. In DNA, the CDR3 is TGTGCCACCAAAGATGGGACAGGGGTTCAGCCCCAGCATTTT.

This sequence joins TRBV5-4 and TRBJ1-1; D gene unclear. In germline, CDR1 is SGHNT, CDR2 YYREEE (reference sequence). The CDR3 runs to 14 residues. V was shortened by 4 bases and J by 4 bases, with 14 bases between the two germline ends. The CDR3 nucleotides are TGTGCCAGCAGCGAGACACCGGGGAGCACTGAAGCTTTCTTT. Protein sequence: CASSETPGSTEAFF.

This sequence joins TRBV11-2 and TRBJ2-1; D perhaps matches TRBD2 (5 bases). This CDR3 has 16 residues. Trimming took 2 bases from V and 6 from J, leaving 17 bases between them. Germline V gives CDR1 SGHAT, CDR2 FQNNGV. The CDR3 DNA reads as TGTGCCAGCAGCTTATTTAACGTACGGAGGTCCAATGAGCAGTTCTTC. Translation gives CASSLFNVRRSNEQFF. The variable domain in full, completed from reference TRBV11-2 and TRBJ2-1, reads EAGVAQSPRYKIIEKRQSVAFWCNPISGHATLYWYQQILGQGPKLLIQFQNNGVVDDSQLPKDRFSAERLKGVDSTLKIQPAKLEDSAVYLCASSLFNVRRSNEQFFGPGTRLTVL.